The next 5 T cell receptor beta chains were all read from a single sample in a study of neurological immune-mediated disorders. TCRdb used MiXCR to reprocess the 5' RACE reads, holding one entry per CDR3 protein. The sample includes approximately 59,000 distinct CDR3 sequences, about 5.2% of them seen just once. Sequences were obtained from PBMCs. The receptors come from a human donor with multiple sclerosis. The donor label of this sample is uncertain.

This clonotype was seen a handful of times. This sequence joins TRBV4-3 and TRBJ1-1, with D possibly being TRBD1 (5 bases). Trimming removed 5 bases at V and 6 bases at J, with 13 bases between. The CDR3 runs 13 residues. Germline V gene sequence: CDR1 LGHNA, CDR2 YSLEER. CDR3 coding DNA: TGCGCCAGCAGCTACACTGTGGGGGCTGAAGCTTTCTTT. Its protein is CASSYTVGAEAFF.

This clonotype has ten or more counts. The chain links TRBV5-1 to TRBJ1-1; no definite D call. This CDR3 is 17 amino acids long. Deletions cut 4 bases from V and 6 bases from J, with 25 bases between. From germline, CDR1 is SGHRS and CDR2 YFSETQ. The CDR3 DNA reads TGCGCCAGCAGCCTGGACCTTCCCGGTGCCCCGGCGGCTGAAGCTTTCTTT. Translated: CASSLDLPGAPAAEAFF.

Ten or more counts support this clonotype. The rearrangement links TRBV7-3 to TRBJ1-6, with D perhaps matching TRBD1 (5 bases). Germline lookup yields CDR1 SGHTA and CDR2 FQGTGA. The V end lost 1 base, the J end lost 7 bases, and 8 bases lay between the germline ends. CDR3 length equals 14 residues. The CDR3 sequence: CASSLRGRNSPLHF. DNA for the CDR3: TGTGCCAGCAGCTTAAGGGGACGGAATTCACCCCTCCACTTT.

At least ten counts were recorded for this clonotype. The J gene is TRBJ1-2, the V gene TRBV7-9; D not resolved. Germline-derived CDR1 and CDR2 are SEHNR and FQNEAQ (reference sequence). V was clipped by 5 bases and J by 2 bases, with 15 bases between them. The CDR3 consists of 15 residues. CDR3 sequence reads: CASSGDGGINYGYTF. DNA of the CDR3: TGTGCCAGCAGCGGCGACGGAGGAATAAACTATGGCTACACCTTC.

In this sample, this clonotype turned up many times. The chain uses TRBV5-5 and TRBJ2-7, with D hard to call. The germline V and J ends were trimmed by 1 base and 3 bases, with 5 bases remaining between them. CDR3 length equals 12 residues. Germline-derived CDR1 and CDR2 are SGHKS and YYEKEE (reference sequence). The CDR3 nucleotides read TGTGCCAGCAGCTTGACTATCTACGAGCAGTACTTC. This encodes CASSLTIYEQYF.